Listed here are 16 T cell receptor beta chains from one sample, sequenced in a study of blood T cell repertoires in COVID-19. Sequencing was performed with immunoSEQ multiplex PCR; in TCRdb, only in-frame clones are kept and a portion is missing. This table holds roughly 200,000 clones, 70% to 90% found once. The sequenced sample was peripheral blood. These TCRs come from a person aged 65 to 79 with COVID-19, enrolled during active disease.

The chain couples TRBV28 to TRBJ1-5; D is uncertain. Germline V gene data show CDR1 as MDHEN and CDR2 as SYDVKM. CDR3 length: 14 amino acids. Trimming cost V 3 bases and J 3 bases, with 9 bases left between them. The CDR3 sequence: CASSFEVPNQPQHF. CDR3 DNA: TGTGCCAGCAGTTTCGAGGTACCCAATCAGCCCCAGCATTTT.

The CDR3 spells CAGKGATNEKLFF. The CDR3 DNA sequence: TGTGCGGGAAAGGGGGCAACTAATGAAAAACTGTTTTTT. J is TRBJ1-4 and V is TRBV28, with D possibly TRBD1 on 6 matching bases. The CDR3 sequence is 13 residues long. Germline lookup yields CDR1 MDHEN and CDR2 SYDVKM.

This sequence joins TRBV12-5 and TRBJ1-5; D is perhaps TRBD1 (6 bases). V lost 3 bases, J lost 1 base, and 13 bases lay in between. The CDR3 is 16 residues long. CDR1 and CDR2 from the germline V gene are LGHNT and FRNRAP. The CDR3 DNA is TGTGCTAGTGGTTTAGGGGGATCTAAGAGCAATCAGCCCCAGCATTTT. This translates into CASGLGGSKSNQPQHF.

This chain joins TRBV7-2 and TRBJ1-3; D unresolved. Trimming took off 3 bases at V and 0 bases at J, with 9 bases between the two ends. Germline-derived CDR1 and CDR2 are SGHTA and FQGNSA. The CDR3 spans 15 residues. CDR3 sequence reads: CASSFSRDSGNTIYF. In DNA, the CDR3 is TGTGCCAGCAGCTTTTCGAGAGACTCTGGAAACACCATATATTTT. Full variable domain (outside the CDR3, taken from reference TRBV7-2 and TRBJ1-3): GAGVSQSPSNKVTEKGKDVELRCDPISGHTALYWYRQSLGQGLEFLIYFQGNSAPDKSGLPSDRFSAERTGGSVSTLTIQRTQQEDSAVYLCASSFSRDSGNTIYFGEGSWLTVV.

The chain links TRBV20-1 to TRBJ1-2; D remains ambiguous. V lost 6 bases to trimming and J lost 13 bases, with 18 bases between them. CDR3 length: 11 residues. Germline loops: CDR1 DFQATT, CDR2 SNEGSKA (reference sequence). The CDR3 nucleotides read TGCAGTGCGGTGGACTATCGAACAACCACCTTC. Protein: CSAVDYRTTTF.

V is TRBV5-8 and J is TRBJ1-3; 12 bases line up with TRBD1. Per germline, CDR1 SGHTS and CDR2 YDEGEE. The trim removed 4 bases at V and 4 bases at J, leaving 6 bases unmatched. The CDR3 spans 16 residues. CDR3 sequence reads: CASSQGQGAPGNTIYF. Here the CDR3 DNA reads TGTGCCAGCAGCCAGGGACAGGGGGCGCCGGGAAACACCATATATTTT.

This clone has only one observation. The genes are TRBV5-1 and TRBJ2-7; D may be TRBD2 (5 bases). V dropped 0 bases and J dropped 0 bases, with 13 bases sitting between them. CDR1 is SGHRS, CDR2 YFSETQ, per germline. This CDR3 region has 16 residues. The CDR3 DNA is TGCGCCAGCAGCTTGGATCCGGGGATAAGCTCCTACGAGCAGTACTTC. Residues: CASSLDPGISSYEQYF.

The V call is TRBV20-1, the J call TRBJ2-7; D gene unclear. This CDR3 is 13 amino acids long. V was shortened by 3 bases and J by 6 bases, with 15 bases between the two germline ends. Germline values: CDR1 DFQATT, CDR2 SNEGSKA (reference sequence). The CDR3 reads CSASWQISGEQYF. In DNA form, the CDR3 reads TGCAGTGCTAGTTGGCAGATTTCTGGCGAGCAGTACTTC.

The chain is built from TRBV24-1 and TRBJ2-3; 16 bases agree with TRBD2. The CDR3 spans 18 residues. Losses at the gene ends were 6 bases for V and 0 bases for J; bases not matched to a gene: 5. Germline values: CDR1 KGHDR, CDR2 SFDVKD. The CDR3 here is CATSKGLAGGWSTDTQYF. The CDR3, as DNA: TGTGCCACCAGTAAGGGACTAGCGGGAGGGTGGAGCACAGATACGCAGTATTTT.

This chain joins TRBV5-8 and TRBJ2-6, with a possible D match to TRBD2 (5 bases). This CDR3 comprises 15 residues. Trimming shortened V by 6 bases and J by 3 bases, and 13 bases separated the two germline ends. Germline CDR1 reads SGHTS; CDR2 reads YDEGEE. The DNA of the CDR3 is TGTGCCAGCATCCCACTCCGGGGTGGGGCCAACGTCCTGACTTTC. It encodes CASIPLRGGANVLTF.

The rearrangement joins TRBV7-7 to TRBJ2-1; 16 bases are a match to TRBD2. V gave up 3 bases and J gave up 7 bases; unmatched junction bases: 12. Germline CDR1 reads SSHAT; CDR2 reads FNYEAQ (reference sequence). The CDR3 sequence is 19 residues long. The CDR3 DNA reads TGTGCCAGCAGCTTTAATTCGGGACTAGCGGGGGGGCGGAGAAATGAGCAGTTCTTC. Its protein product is CASSFNSGLAGGRRNEQFF. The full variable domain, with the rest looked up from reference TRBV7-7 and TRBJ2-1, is GAGVSQSPRYKVTKRGQDVTLRCDPISSHATLYWYQQALGQGPEFLTYFNYEAQPDKSGLPSDRFSAERPEGSISTLTIQRTEQRDSAMYRCASSFNSGLAGGRRNEQFFGPGTRLTVL.

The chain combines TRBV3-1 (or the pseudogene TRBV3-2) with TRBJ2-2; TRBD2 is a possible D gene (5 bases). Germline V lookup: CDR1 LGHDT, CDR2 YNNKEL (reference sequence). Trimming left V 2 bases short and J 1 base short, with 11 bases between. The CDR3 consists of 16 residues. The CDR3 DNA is TGTGCCAGCAGCCAATTGCGGGCGAGGAACACCGGGGAGCTGTTTTTT. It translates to CASSQLRARNTGELFF.

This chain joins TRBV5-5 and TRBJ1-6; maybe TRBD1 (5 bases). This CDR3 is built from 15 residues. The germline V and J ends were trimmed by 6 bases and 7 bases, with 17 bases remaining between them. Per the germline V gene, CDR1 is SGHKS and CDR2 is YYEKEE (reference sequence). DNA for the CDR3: TGTGCCAGCACCCGGAACCAGGGTGAGAATTCACCCCTCCACTTT. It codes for CASTRNQGENSPLHF.

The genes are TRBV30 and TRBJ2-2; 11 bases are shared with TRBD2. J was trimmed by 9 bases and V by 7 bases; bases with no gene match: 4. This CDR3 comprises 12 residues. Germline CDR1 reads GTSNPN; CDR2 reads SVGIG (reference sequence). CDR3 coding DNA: TGTGCCTTAACTAGCGGGAGCCGGGAGCTGTTTTTT. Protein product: CALTSGSRELFF.

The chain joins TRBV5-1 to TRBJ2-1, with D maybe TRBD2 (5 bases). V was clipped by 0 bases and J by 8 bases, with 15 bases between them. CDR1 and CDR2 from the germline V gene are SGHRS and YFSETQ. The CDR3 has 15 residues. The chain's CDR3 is CASSLAPGIPHEQFF. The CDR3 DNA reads TGCGCCAGCAGCTTGGCCCCGGGGATCCCGCATGAGCAGTTCTTC.

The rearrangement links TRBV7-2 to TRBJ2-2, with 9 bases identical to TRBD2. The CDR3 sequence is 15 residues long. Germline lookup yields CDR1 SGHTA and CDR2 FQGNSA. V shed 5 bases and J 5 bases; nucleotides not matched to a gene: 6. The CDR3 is CASSPGSGGTGELFF. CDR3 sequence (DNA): TGTGCCAGCAGCCCGGGGAGCGGGGGGACCGGGGAGCTGTTTTTT.